This T cell receptor (beta chain) was retrieved from a study of control samples from healthy donors and cancer patients (dated by TCRdb to about 2020). CDR1 SQVTM and CDR2 ANQGSEA were looked up in the germline V gene. The CDR3 numbers 14 residues from cysteine through phenylalanine. The kept DNA is CDR3 alone, 42 bases in frame from the first base. V loses 5 bases at its end and J loses 9 bases; junction bases beyond the gene matches: 11. Concerning this clone itself: The target of this receptor is not known. No base quality values were provided; no much bigger clone lies one nucleotide off.

The library was generated by the immunoSEQ multiplex PCR assay. The source is immuneACCESS, and TCRdb retained only in-frame sequences with V and J called. Part of the clones is not carried over; for the studies checked, unresolved V genes explain less than half of this, and the remainder is unexplained. The sample table records 170,000 or so clones; just under 95% of these occur just once. The leading ten clones occupy about 1.5% of the sample. The TCR originated in a man between 18 and 29 years old in good health. The rearrangement joined TRBV29-1 to TRBJ1-4; 8 bases in between match TRBD1. Source material: blood. The encoded CDR3 is CSVLSGQAPQKLFF. The DNA sequence is given as TGCAGCGTTCTTTCGGGACAGGCCCCTCAAAAACTGTTTTTT.